This T cell receptor beta chain was recovered during a study of T-cell memory formation after mild COVID-19. Study outcomes and limitations: Within pre-infection memory, some responding clones were found, suggesting cross-reactive memory joined. Clones that contracted from day 15 to 85 had balanced CD4/CD8; later expanders were CD4+ biased.

Constant-segment primers were used for 5'RACE, and the resulting TCR alpha and TCR beta cDNA libraries carried sample barcodes and UMIs. TCRdb processed the 5' RACE reads anew with MiXCR; each CDR3 protein has one entry. The table has some 300,000 distinct CDR3 sequences, approximately 19% seen once. This CDR3 comprises 15 residues. V shed 2 bases and J 1 base; nucleotides not matched to a gene: 6. Germline V CDR1 and CDR2: DFQATT, SNEGSKA (reference sequence). In regard to this clonotype: The antigen is undetermined.

The sequence came from a man between 18 and 29 years old who had mild COVID-19 (a few samples of this study predate the infection). Cell type and time point are not known. What was sequenced was PBMCs or a T cell subset sorted from them (not recorded which). The chain joins TRBV20-1 to TRBJ1-2; 8 bases map to TRBD1. The CDR3 protein is CSARLSTGDNYGYTF. CDR3 sequence (DNA): TGCAGTGCTAGATTATCGACAGGGGATAACTATGGCTACACCTTC.